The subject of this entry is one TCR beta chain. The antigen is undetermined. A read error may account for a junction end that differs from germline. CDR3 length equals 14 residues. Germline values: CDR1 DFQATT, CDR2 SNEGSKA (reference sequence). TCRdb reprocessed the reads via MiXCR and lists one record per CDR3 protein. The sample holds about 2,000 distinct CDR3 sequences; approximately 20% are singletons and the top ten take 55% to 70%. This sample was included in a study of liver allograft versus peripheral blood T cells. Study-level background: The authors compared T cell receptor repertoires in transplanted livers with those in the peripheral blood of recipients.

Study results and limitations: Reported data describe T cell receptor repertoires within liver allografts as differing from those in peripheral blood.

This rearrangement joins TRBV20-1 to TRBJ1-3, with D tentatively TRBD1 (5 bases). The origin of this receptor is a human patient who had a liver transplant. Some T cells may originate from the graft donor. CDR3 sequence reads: CSARVAGFGNTKYF. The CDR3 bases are TGCAGTGCTAGAGTTGCAGGGTTTGGAAACACCAAATATTTT.